This TCR beta chain was sequenced during a study of T-cell reconstitution after alpha-beta-depleted transplantation in children. This clonotype came up a few times. Per the germline V gene, CDR1 is SGHKS and CDR2 is YYEKEE (reference sequence). The CDR3 extends over 14 amino acids. With 0 bases clipped from V and 6 bases from J, the junction kept 3 bases outside the gene matches. Library preparation (for TCRbeta) was performed with unique molecular identifiers. TCRdb fed the PCR reads into MiXCR, producing one record per CDR3 protein. The sample includes around 250,000 distinct CDR3 sequences, roughly 9.5% of them seen just once.

The source of this sequence is a human donor who donated a stem cell graft to a child with SCID. This specimen was PBMCs from the stem cell graft donor, taken from the stem cell graft. This chain connects TRBV5-5 to TRBJ2-7, with TRBD1 identical over 10 bases. Here the CDR3 DNA reads TGTGCCAGCAGCTTGGGACAGGGGGCTTTCGAGCAGTACTTC. Its protein product is CASSLGQGAFEQYF.